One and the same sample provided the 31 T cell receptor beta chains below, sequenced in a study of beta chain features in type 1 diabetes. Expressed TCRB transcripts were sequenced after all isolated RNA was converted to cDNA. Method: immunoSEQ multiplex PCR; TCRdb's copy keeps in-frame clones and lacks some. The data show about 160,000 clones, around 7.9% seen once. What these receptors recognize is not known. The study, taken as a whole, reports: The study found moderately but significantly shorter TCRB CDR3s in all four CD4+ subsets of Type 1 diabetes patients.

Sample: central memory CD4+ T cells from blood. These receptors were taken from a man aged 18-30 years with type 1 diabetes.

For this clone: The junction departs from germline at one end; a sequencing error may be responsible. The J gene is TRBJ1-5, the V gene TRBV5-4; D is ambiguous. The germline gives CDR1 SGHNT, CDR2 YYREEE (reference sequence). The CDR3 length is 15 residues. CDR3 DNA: TGCGCCAGCAGCCAAGAGGAGGGAGGCAATCAGCCCCAGCATTTT. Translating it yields CASSQEEGGNQPQHF.

The CDR3 reads CASTPWGGRARGDTQYF. The CDR3 DNA reads TGTGCCAGCACCCCCTGGGGCGGGAGGGCTCGTGGAGATACGCAGTATTTT. J is TRBJ2-3 and V is TRBV28; 9 bases align to TRBD2. CDR3 size: 17 residues. The J segment lost 5 bases and the V segment lost 7 bases, leaving 16 bases of the junction unmatched. Germline lookup yields CDR1 MDHEN and CDR2 SYDVKM.

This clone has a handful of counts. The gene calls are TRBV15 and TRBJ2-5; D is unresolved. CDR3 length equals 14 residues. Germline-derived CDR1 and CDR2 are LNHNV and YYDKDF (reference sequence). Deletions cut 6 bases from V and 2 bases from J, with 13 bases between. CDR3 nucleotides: TGTGCCACCAGGCACGGTTTCAGGCAAGAGACCCAGTACTTC. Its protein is CATRHGFRQETQYF.

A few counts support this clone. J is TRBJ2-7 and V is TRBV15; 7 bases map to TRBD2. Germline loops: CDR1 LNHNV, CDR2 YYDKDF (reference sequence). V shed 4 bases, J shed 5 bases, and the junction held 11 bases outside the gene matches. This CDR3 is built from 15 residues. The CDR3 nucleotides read TGTGCCACCAGCACCGCGCGGGAGCCTTTGAACGAGCAGTACTTC. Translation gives CATSTAREPLNEQYF.

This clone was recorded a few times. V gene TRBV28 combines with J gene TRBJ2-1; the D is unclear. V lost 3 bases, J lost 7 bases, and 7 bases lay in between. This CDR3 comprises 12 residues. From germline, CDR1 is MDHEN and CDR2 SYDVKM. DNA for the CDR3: TGTGCCAGCAGTTTTTTAACTAATGAGCAGTTCTTC. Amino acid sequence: CASSFLTNEQFF.

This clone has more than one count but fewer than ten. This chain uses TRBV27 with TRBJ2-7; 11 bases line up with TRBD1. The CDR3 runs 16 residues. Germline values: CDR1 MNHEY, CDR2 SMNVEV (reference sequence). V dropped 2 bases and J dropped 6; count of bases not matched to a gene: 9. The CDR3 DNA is TGTGCCAGCAGTTTAAGGACAGGGGGCGCTTGGGGCGAGCAGTACTTC. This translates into CASSLRTGGAWGEQYF.

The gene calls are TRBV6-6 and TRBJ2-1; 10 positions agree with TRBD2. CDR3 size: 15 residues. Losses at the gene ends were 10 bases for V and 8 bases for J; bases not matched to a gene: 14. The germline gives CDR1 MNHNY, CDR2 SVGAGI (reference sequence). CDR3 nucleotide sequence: TGTGCCACCACCGAGACGGGACTAGCGTATCATGAGCAGTTCTTC. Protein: CATTETGLAYHEQFF.

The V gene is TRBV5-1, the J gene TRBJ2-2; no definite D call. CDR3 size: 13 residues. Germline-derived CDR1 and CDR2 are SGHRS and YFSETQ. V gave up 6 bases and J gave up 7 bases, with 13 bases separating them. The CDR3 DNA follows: TGCGCCAGCATGCCCCAAAGCAACGGGGAGCTGTTTTTT. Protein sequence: CASMPQSNGELFF.

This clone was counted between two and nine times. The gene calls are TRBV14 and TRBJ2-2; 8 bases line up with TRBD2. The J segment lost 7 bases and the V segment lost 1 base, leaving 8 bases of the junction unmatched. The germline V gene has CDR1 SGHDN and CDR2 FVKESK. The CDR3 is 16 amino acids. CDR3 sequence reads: CASSQVAGRSGGELFF. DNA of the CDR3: TGTGCCAGCAGCCAAGTAGCGGGAAGGAGTGGCGGGGAGCTGTTTTTT. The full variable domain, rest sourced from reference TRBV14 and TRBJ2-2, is EAGVTQFPSHSVIEKGQTVTLRCDPISGHDNLYWYRRVMGKEIKFLLHFVKESKQDESGMPNNRFLAERTGGTYSTLKVQPAELEDSGVYFCASSQVAGRSGGELFFGEGSRLTVL.

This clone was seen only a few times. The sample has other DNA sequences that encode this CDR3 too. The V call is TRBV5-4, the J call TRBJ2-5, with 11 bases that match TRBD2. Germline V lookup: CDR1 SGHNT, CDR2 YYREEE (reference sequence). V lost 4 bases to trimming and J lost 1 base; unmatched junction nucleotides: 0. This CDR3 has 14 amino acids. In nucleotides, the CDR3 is TGTGCCAGCAGCCTAGCGGGGGGCCAAGAGACCCAGTACTTC. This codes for CASSLAGGQETQYF.

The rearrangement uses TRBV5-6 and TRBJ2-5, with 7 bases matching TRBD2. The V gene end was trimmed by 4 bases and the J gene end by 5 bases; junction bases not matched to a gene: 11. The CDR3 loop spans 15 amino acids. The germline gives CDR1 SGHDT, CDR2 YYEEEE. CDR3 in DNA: TGTGCCAGCAGCGAGGCCGGGACTATGGGCGAGACCCAGTACTTC. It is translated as CASSEAGTMGETQYF.

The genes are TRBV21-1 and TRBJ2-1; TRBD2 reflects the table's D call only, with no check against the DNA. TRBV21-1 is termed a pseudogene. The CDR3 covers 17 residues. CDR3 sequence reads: CASSSPQLAGQDNEQFF. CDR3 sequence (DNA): TGTGCCAGCAGCTCACCCCAGTTGGCGGGGCAGGACAATGAGCAGTTCTTC.

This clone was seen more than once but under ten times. The CDR3 sequence is CASSFPVSYEQYF. The DNA of the CDR3 is TGTGCCAGCAGTTTCCCCGTTTCTTACGAGCAGTACTTC. The chain uses TRBV28 and TRBJ2-7; D not resolved. Germline CDR1 and CDR2: MDHEN and SYDVKM. The CDR3 is 13 residues long. V was shortened by 3 bases and J by 4 bases, with 10 bases between the two germline ends.

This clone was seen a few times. The CDR3 coding sequence is TGTGCCAGCAGTTCTTTCCCTCTGGCGGGGCGATTACGGGAGCAGTTCTTC. Amino acids: CASSSFPLAGRLREQFF. This sequence joins TRBV28 and TRBJ2-1; D possibly corresponds to TRBD2 (6 bases). Germline V gene sequence: CDR1 MDHEN, CDR2 SYDVKM. V lost 4 bases and J 10 bases, leaving 26 bases between the germline ends. CDR3 size: 17 residues.

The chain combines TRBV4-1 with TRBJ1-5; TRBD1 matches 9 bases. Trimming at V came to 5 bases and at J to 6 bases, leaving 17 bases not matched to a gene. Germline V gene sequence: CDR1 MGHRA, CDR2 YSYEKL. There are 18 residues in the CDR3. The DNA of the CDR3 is TGCGCCAGCAGCACTTCGCTGGGACAGGGAAGTATATTTCAGCCCCAGCATTTT. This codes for CASSTSLGQGSIFQPQHF.

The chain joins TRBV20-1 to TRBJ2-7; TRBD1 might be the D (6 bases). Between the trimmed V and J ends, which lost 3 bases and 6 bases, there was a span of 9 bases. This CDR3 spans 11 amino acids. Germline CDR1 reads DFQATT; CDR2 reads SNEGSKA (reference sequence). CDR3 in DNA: TGCAGTGCTAGGGGGGCGGCCGAGCAGTACTTC. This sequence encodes CSARGAAEQYF.

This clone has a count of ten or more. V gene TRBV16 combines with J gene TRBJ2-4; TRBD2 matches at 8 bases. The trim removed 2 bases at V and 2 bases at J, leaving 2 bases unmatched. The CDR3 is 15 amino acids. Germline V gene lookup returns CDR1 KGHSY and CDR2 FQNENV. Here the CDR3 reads CASSQVAGSKNIQYF. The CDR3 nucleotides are TGTGCCAGCAGCCAAGTAGCGGGATCCAAAAACATTCAGTACTTC.

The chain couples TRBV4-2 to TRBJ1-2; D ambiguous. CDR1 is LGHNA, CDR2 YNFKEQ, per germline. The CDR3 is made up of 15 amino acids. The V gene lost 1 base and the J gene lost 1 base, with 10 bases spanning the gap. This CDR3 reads CASSQVTEHNYGYTF. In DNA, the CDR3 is TGTGCCAGCAGCCAAGTAACAGAACATAACTATGGCTACACCTTC.

The CDR3 reads CASSKGTSGREQYF. The CDR3, as DNA: TGTGCCAGCAGCAAAGGGACTAGCGGACGAGAGCAGTACTTC. The rearrangement links TRBV21-1 to TRBJ2-5; the DNA was not compared with TRBD2, the D call given in the table. TRBV21-1 is deemed a pseudogene. The CDR3 totals 14 residues.

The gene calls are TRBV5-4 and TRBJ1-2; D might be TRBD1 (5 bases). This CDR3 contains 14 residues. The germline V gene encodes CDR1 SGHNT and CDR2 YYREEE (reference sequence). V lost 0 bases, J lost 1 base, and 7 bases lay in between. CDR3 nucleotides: TGTGCCAGCAGCTTGGATCAGGGTAACTATGGCTACACCTTC. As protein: CASSLDQGNYGYTF.

As DNA, the CDR3 is TGTGCCAGCAGCTTGGCCACAGATACGCAGTATTTT. Amino acids: CASSLATDTQYF. The chain carries TRBV7-9 and TRBJ2-3, with D hard to call. The CDR3 runs to 12 residues. V lost 3 bases to trimming and J lost 2 bases, with 3 bases between them. From germline, CDR1 is SEHNR and CDR2 FQNEAQ (reference sequence).

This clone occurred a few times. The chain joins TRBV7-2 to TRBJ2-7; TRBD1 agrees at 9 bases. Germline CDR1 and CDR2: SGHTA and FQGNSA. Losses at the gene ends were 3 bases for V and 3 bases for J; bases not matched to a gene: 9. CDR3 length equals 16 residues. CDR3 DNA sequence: TGTGCCAGCAGCTTGTCTGGGGACAGGGCCCTCTACGAGCAGTACTTC. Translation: CASSLSGDRALYEQYF.

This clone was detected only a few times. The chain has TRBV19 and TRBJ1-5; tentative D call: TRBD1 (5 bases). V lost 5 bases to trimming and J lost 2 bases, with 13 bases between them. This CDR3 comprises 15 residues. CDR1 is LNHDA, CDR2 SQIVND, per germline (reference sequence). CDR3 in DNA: TGTGCCAGTAGTCCGACAGTTCATGGCAATCAGCCCCAGCATTTT. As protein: CASSPTVHGNQPQHF.

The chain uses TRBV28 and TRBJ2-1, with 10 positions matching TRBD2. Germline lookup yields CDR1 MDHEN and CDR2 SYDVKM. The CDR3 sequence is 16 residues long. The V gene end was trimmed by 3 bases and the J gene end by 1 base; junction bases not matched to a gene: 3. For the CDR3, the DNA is TGTGCCAGCAGTTTTTCGGGACTAGCGTCCTACAATGAGCAGTTCTTC. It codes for CASSFSGLASYNEQFF.

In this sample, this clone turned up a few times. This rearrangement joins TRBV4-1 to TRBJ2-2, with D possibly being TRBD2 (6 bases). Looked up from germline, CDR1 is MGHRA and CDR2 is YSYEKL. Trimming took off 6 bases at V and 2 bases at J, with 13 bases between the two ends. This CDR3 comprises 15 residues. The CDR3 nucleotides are TGCGCCAGCAGTCCGACCGGGACTAACACCGGGGAGCTGTTTTTT. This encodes CASSPTGTNTGELFF.

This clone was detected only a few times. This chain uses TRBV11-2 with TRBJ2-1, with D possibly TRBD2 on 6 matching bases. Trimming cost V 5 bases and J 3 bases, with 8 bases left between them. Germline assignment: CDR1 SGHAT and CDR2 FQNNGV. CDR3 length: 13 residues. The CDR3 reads CASSAGRYNEQFF. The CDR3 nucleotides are TGTGCCAGCAGCGCGGGACGCTACAATGAGCAGTTCTTC.

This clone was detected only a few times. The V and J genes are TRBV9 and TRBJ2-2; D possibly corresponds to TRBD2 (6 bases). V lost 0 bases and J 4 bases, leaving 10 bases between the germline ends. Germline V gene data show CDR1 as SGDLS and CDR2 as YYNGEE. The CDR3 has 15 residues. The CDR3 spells CASSVGGARTGELFF. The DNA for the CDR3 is TGTGCCAGCAGCGTAGGCGGGGCACGCACCGGGGAGCTGTTTTTT.

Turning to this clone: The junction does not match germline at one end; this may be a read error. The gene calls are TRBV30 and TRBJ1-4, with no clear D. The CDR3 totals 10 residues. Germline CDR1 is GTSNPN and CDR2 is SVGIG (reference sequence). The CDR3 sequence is CALGEGDRVF. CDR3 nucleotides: TGTGCCCTCGGGGAAGGCGATCGAGTTTTT.

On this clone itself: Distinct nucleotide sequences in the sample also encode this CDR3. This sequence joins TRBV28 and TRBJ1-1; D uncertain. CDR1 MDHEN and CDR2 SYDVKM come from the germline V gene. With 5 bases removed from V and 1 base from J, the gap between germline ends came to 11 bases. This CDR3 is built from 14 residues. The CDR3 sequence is CASSLPQRNTEAFF. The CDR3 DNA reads TGTGCCAGCAGTCTACCACAGAGGAACACTGAAGCTTTCTTT.

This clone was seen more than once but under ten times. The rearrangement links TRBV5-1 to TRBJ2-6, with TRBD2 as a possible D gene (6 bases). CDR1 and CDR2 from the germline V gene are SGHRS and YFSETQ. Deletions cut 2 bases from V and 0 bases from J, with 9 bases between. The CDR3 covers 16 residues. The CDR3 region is CASSFGGDSGANVLTF. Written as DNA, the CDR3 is TGCGCCAGCAGCTTTGGCGGGGACTCTGGGGCCAACGTCCTGACTTTC.

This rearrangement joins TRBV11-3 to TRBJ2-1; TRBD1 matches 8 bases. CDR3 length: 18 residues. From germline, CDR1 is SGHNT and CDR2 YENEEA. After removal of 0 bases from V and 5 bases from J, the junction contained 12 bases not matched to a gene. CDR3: CASSLEQGGSSTHNEQFF. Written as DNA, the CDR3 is TGTGCCAGCAGCTTAGAACAGGGGGGATCCTCCACCCACAATGAGCAGTTCTTC.